The entry that follows covers one T cell receptor (beta chain) sequence. Its antigen is as yet unknown. This sample was included in a study of CD8 T cells in Susac syndrome. Overall study findings and caveats: An acknowledgment was made by the study that its TCR sequencing and HLA analysis involved relatively few individuals.

After extraction with the RNeasy kit, about 0.5 to 1 ug of the RNA was reverse transcribed using random hexamers. TCRdb re-called the immunoSEQ multiplex PCR reads through MiXCR, storing one row per CDR3 protein. This table has more than 150,000 distinct CDR3 sequences, about 92% appearing once. Germline V gene data show CDR1 as SGHRS and CDR2 as YFSETQ. CDR3 length: 14 residues. Trimming cost V 0 bases and J 7 bases, with 11 bases left between them. The sequence came from a human donor in good health. The material sequenced was CD4+ T cells from PBMCs. This sequence joins TRBV5-1 and TRBJ2-1; D may be TRBD2 (5 bases). This CDR3 is CASSLVSGDNEQFF. The CDR3 nucleotides read TGCGCCAGCAGCTTGGTGAGCGGAGATAATGAGCAGTTCTTC.